The subject of this entry is one T cell receptor beta chain. The CDR3 has 14 amino acids. After removal of 2 bases from V and 7 bases from J, the junction contained 5 bases not matched to a gene. Germline V gene lookup returns CDR1 SGDLS and CDR2 YYNGEE. Enrolled during active infection, Seattle patients were then followed longitudinally. The entry originates in a study of blood T cell repertoires in COVID-19. Original processing notes: Nucleated cell number was recorded as an estimate derived from reference gene primer amplification. Sequenced by immunoSEQ multiplex PCR; TCRdb stores in-frame clones only, minus some. D and trimming come from the DNA, and the V and J calls and clone size come from that table. The data show about 250,000 clones, over 75% seen once.

Sequencing was performed on peripheral blood. The clonotype was recovered from a man aged 45 to 65 with COVID-19, enrolled during active disease. The rearrangement joins TRBV9 to TRBJ2-7, with 11 bases matching TRBD1. The CDR3 sequence: CASSVGTGGREQYF. DNA of the CDR3: TGTGCCAGCAGCGTCGGGACAGGGGGTAGGGAGCAGTACTTC.